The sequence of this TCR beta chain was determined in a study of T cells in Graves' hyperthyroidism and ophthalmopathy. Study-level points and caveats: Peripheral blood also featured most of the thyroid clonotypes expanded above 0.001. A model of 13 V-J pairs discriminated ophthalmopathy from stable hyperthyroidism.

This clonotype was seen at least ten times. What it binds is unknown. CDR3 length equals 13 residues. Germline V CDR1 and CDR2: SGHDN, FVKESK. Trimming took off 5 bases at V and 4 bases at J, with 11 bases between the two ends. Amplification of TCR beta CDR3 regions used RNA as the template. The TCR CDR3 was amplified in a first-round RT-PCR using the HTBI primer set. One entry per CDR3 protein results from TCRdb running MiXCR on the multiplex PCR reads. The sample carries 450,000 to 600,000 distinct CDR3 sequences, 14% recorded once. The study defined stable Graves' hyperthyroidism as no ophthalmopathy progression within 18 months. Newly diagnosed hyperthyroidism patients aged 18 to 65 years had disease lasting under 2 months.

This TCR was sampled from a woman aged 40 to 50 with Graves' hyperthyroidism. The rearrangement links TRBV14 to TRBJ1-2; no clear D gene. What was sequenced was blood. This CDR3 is CASSLGPIYGYTF. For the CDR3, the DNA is TGTGCCAGCAGCTTAGGACCCATCTATGGCTACACCTTC.